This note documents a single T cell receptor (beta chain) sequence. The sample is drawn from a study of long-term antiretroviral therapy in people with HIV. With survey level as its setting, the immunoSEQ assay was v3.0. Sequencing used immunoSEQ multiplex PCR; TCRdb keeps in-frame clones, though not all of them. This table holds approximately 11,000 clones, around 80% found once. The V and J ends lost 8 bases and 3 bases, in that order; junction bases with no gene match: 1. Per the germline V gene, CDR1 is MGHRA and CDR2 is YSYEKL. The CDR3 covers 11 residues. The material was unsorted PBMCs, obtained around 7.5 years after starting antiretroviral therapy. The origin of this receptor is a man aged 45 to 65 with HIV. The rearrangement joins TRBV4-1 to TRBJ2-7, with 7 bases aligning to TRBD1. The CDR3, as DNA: TGCGCCAGCGGGGACAGCTACGAGCAGTACTTC. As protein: CASGDSYEQYF.